This section outlines one TCR beta chain sequence together with its context. A multiplex PCR was run with 60 Vbeta primers and 13 Jbeta primers. Clones were sequenced by immunoSEQ multiplex PCR, and TCRdb holds only the in-frame ones, with some missing. The sample gives under 150,000 clones, roughly 80% of which show up once; 0.95% to 1.5% is in the top ten. The data are from a study of cytomegalovirus exposure and HLA in healthy donors. CDR3 size: 13 residues. The ends lost 6 bases at V and 4 bases at J; junction bases unmatched: 3. CDR1 and CDR2 (germline): MNHEY, SVGAGI. This receptor was obtained from a boy between 10 and 17 years old in good health and CMV-seronegative. The chain couples TRBV6-5 to TRBJ1-1, with 9 bases lining up with TRBD1. Material for sequencing was PBMCs. The CDR3, as DNA: TGTGCCAGCAGGGGACAGGGAATCACTGAAGCTTTCTTT. This sequence encodes CASRGQGITEAFF.